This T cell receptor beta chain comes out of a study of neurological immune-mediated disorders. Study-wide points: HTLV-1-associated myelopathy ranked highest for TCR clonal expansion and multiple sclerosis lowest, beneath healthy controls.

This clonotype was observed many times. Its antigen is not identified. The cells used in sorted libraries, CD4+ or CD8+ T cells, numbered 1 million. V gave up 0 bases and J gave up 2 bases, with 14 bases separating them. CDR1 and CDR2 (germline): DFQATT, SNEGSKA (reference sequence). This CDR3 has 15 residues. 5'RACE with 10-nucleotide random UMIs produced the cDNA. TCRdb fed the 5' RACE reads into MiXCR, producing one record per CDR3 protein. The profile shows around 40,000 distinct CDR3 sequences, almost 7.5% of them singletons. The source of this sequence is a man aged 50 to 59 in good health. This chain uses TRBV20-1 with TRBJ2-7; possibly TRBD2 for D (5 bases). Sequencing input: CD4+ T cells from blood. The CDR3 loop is CSARELGWSTYEQYF. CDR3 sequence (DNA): TGCAGTGCTAGAGAACTAGGGTGGAGTACCTACGAGCAGTACTTC.